Below, 20 T cell receptor beta chains from the same sample are listed, as sequenced in a study of Tregs in tolerant kidney transplant recipients. The method was immunoSEQ multiplex PCR; TCRdb's version includes in-frame clones alone and lacks a portion of them. The sample carries around 230,000 clones, 80% to 85% recorded once. The sequencing sample was made of CD4+ T cells from blood. These receptors all come from a human donor in good health.

This sequence joins TRBV10-3 and TRBJ1-1; maybe TRBD1 (5 bases). The germline CDR1 and CDR2 sequences are ENHRY and SYGVKD. V shed 6 bases and J shed 3 bases, with 17 bases lying between them. The CDR3 totals 15 residues. CDR3 DNA sequence: TGTGCCATCAGCGACGACAGAACCGTGTACACTGAAGCTTTCTTT. Translated, it gives CAISDDRTVYTEAFF.

The rearrangement links TRBV19 to TRBJ1-1; TRBD1 is a possible D gene (6 bases). V was pared by 6 bases and J by 0 bases, with 17 bases between. This CDR3 spans 16 amino acids. Germline CDR1 is LNHDA and CDR2 is SQIVND (reference sequence). In DNA, the CDR3 is TGTGCCAGTAGGCACCTCTCGGACAGCTTGAACACTGAAGCTTTCTTT. This sequence encodes CASRHLSDSLNTEAFF.

This clone has only one observation. This chain links TRBV4-1 with TRBJ2-5, with D maybe TRBD2 (6 bases). The ends were cut back, 4 bases at V and 5 bases at J, with 11 bases in the middle. From germline, CDR1 is MGHRA and CDR2 YSYEKL. The CDR3 sequence is 13 residues long. The CDR3 bases are TGCGCCAGCAGCCCCCCCGGGGGTGAGACCCAGTACTTC. Its translation is CASSPPGGETQYF.

The CDR3 DNA reads as TGCAGCGGGCCGATTTACAATGAGCAGTTCTTC. Its protein is CSGPIYNEQFF. The chain combines TRBV29-1 with TRBJ2-1, with unresolved D. The CDR3 sequence is 11 residues long. Looked up from germline, CDR1 is SQVTM and CDR2 is ANQGSEA. The ends were cut back, 7 bases at V and 4 bases at J, with 8 bases in the middle.

This sequence joins TRBV5-1 and TRBJ2-1; the D gene is possibly TRBD2 (6 bases). Trimming shortened V by 3 bases and J by 3 bases, and 16 bases separated the two germline ends. The CDR3 has 16 amino acids. Germline values: CDR1 SGHRS, CDR2 YFSETQ. The CDR3 nucleotides read TGCGCCAGCAGCTCCCCCTGGAGGGCCGACTACAATGAGCAGTTCTTC. Translation: CASSSPWRADYNEQFF.

This clone was detected only a few times. The gene calls are TRBV7-9 and TRBJ1-2; 7 nucleotides match TRBD1. The trim removed 5 bases at V and 2 bases at J, leaving 2 bases unmatched. CDR3 size: 13 residues. Germline CDR1 is SEHNR and CDR2 is FQNEAQ (reference sequence). The CDR3 DNA reads TGTGCCAGCAGCCGGGACAGAAACTATGGCTACACCTTC. Residues: CASSRDRNYGYTF. The full variable domain, rest sourced from reference TRBV7-9 and TRBJ1-2, is DTGVSQNPRHKITKRGQNVTFRCDPISEHNRLYWYRQTLGQGPEFLTYFQNEAQLEKSRLLSDRFSAERPKGSFSTLEIQRTEQGDSAMYLCASSRDRNYGYTFGSGTRLTVV.

This rearrangement joins TRBV18 to TRBJ2-5, with 9 bases lining up with TRBD2. The end of the DNA aligns better with TRBJ2-7, so the J call may be wrong. This CDR3 spans 18 amino acids. CDR1 KGHSH and CDR2 LQKENI come from the germline V gene. CDR3 DNA: TGTGCCAGCTCACCGGCGGGGCGGGAGGGGGACGACTACTACGAGCAGTACTTC. Residues: CASSPAGREGDDYYEQYF.

The chain employs TRBV19 and TRBJ1-5; unclear D gene. Trimming stripped 3 bases from V and 1 base from J, with 7 bases between. Germline CDR1 reads LNHDA; CDR2 reads SQIVND (reference sequence). The CDR3 has 14 residues. The CDR3 loop is CASSMRSSNQPQHF. CDR3 coding DNA: TGTGCCAGTAGTATGCGATCCAGCAATCAGCCCCAGCATTTT.

The V gene is TRBV6-1, the J gene TRBJ1-2, with 8 positions matching TRBD1. The V and J ends lost 0 bases and 1 base, in that order; junction bases with no gene match: 7. CDR1 and CDR2 from the germline V gene are MNHNS and SASEGT. The CDR3 length is 17 residues. The CDR3 loop reads CASSEARRTGINYGYTF. In nucleotides, the CDR3 is TGTGCCAGCAGTGAAGCCCGAAGGACAGGGATTAACTATGGCTACACCTTC.

The V and J genes are TRBV30 and TRBJ2-7; a possible D gene is TRBD2 (6 bases). V was clipped by 0 bases and J by 0 bases, with 12 bases between them. The CDR3 totals 15 residues. Germline V gene sequence: CDR1 GTSNPN, CDR2 SVGIG (reference sequence). The CDR3 reads CAWSVKAGRSYEQYF. CDR3 coding DNA: TGTGCCTGGAGTGTAAAGGCGGGGCGCTCCTACGAGCAGTACTTC.

The J gene is TRBJ2-7, the V gene TRBV9; D remains unclear. The CDR3 consists of 14 residues. V lost 0 bases and J lost 3, with 10 bases in between. CDR1 and CDR2 (germline): SGDLS, YYNGEE. The CDR3 nucleotides read TGTGCCAGCAGCGTAGGCGGTACTCACTACGAGCAGTACTTC. Its protein product is CASSVGGTHYEQYF.

The DNA for the CDR3 is TGTGCCAGCTCACTACGGACGAGCTCCTACAATGAGCAGTTCTTC. It is translated as CASSLRTSSYNEQFF. The rearrangement uses TRBV18 and TRBJ2-1; no clear D. The V end was cut by 4 bases, the J end by 0 bases, with 10 bases between. This CDR3 comprises 15 residues. Germline CDR1 reads KGHSH; CDR2 reads LQKENI.

The chain uses TRBV6-4 and TRBJ2-1; D remains ambiguous. CDR1 and CDR2 from the germline V gene are MRHNA and SNTAGT. This CDR3 is built from 14 residues. The V and J ends lost 6 bases and 9 bases respectively, with 18 bases between them. CDR3 loop: CASSLDGAGGEQFF. The CDR3 DNA reads TGTGCCAGCAGCCTGGACGGAGCAGGTGGTGAGCAGTTCTTC.

J is TRBJ1-4 and V is TRBV28, with TRBD1 as a possible D gene (5 bases). Germline values: CDR1 MDHEN, CDR2 SYDVKM. This CDR3 comprises 15 residues. V dropped 6 bases and J dropped 8 bases, with 19 bases sitting between them. The CDR3 loop is CASSLWGGTGEKLFF. DNA for the CDR3: TGTGCCAGCAGCCTATGGGGGGGTACGGGAGAAAAACTGTTTTTT.

J is TRBJ2-7 and V is TRBV15; 10 bases are shared with TRBD1. With 1 base clipped from V and 2 bases from J, the junction kept 2 bases outside the gene matches. The CDR3 is 15 amino acids. CDR1 is LNHNV, CDR2 YYDKDF, per germline (reference sequence). The CDR3 spells CATSRVGQGTYEQYF. The CDR3 DNA reads as TGTGCCACCAGCAGAGTGGGACAGGGGACCTACGAGCAGTACTTC.

The chain couples TRBV11-2 to TRBJ2-2; D may be TRBD1 (6 bases). This CDR3 is built from 15 residues. V was pared by 1 base and J by 5 bases, with 11 bases between. Germline assignment: CDR1 SGHAT and CDR2 FQNNGV. CDR3 amino acids: CASSLGGHPTGELFF. In DNA form, the CDR3 reads TGTGCCAGCAGCTTAGGGGGACACCCGACCGGGGAGCTGTTTTTT.

This clone has just one count. The chain links TRBV29-1 to TRBJ1-2, with D uncertain. Germline loops: CDR1 SQVTM, CDR2 ANQGSEA. The ends were cut back, 6 bases at V and 0 bases at J, with 11 bases in the middle. The CDR3 spans 13 residues. The CDR3 loop is CSVPGKANYGYTF. CDR3 nucleotide sequence: TGCAGCGTCCCTGGGAAAGCTAACTATGGCTACACCTTC.

The chain combines TRBV7-3 with TRBJ2-5; the match to TRBD2 covers 9 bases. CDR1 is SGHTA, CDR2 FQGTGA, per germline. V shed 5 bases and J 5 bases; nucleotides not matched to a gene: 12. The CDR3 has 16 residues. The CDR3 reads CASSPRSGGPSETQYF. CDR3 in DNA: TGTGCCAGCAGCCCCCGGAGCGGGGGGCCTTCCGAGACCCAGTACTTC. Together with reference TRBV7-3 and TRBJ2-5, the CDR3 gives the full variable domain: GAGVSQTPSNKVTEKGKYVELRCDPISGHTALYWYRQSLGQGPEFLIYFQGTGAADDSGLPNDRFFAVRPEGSVSTLKIQRTERGDSAVYLCASSPRSGGPSETQYFGPGTRLLVL.

The chain couples TRBV6-6 to TRBJ1-2; no reliable D call. The germline V and J ends were trimmed by 4 bases and 7 bases, with 7 bases remaining between them. The CDR3 runs 11 residues. In germline, CDR1 is MNHNY, CDR2 SVGAGI (reference sequence). CDR3: CASSSISGYTF. DNA for the CDR3: TGTGCCAGCAGTTCGATTAGTGGCTACACCTTC.

This clone was seen a handful of times. The J gene is TRBJ2-7, the V gene TRBV2; 7 bases match TRBD1. Germline V gene data show CDR1 as SNHLY and CDR2 as FYNNEI. This CDR3 region has 13 residues. The V and J ends lost 4 bases and 5 bases, in that order; junction bases with no gene match: 5. As DNA, the CDR3 is TGTGCCAGCAGTGGACAGGGTGTCGACGAGCAGTACTTC. Encoded protein: CASSGQGVDEQYF.